This entry is about one T cell receptor (beta chain). Clones were read by immunoSEQ multiplex PCR, and TCRdb kept only the in-frame ones, dropping some. There are some 170,000 clones in the sample; roughly nine tenths occur only once, and just over 4% lies in the top ten. The source of the sample is a study of cytomegalovirus exposure and HLA in healthy donors. Germline CDR1 reads MDHEN; CDR2 reads SYDVKM. CDR3 length: 16 residues. Germline trimming cut 5 bases from V and 2 bases from J; bases unmatched to any gene: 7. This chain links TRBV28 with TRBJ2-5, with 11 nucleotides matching TRBD1. This sequence originates from a young man in good health and CMV-seropositive. The sample comprised PBMCs. CDR3 protein: CASSPRDRGIQETQYF. The CDR3 DNA follows: TGTGCCAGCAGTCCTCGGGACAGGGGGATTCAAGAGACCCAGTACTTC.